This T cell receptor (beta chain) emerged from a study of T cell changes during pregnancy in multiple sclerosis. CDR3 length: 15 residues. V was cut by 3 bases and J by 2 bases, with 12 bases left in between. Germline CDR1 reads MDHEN; CDR2 reads SYDVKM. Using immunoSEQ multiplex PCR, the repertoire was profiled, and TCRdb retains in-frame clones only, with some absent. The sample has about 59,000 clones; 93% are singletons. The sample was CD8+ T cells from peripheral blood mononuclear cells, taken in the third trimester of pregnancy. This sequence originates from a female donor with multiple sclerosis, enrolled in a pregnancy study. The V and J genes are TRBV28 and TRBJ2-3; D unresolved. The chain's CDR3 is CASSLLGGNTDTQYF. In DNA, the CDR3 is TGTGCCAGCAGTTTGTTAGGCGGCAACACAGATACGCAGTATTTT.